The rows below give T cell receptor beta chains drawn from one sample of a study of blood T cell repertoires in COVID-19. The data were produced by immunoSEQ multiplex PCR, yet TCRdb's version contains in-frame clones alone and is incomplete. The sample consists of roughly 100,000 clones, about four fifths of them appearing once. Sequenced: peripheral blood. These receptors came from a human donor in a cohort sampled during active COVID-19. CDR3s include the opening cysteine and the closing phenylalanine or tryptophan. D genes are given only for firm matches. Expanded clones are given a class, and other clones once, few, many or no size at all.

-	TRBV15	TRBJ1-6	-	TGTGCCACCAGCGGACAGCTAGTCTCCTATAATTCACCCCTCCACTTT	CATSGQLVSYNSPLHF
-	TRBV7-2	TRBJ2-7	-	TGTGCCAGCAGCTTAGCTGCAGGGGCGACCTACGAGCAGTACTTC	CASSLAAGATYEQYF
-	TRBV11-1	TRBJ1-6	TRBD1	TGTGCCAGCAGCTCGGAAAGACAGGGTAATTCACCCCTCCACTTT	CASSSERQGNSPLHF
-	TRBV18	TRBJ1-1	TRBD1	TGTGCCAGCTCAGTGACCGGGACAGGGAACACTGAAGCTTTCTTT	CASSVTGTGNTEAFF
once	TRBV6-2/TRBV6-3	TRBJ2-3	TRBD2	TGTGCCAGCAGTGAGAGCGGGGGGTCAGATACGCAGTATTTT	CASSESGGSDTQYF
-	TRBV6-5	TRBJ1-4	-	TGTGCCAGCACCCCGGGCGAGGGGGGGAATGAAAAACTGTTTTTT	CASTPGEGGNEKLFF
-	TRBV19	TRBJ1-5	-	TGTGCCAGCACTAATCGCGGCAATCAGCCCCAGCATTTT	CASTNRGNQPQHF
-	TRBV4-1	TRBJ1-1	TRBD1	TGCGCCAGCAGCCAAACCAGGGGGCGTTCTGTCACTGAAGCTTTCTTT	CASSQTRGRSVTEAFF
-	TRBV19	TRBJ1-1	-	TGTGCCAGTAGTATGAATGGCTTGGGCGTGAACACTGAAGCTTTCTTT	CASSMNGLGVNTEAFF
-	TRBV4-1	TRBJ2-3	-	TGCGCCAGCAGCCAAATCCGGGACTCCTTTAGCACAGATACGCAGTATTTT	CASSQIRDSFSTDTQYF
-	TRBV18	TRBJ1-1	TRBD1	TGTGCCAGCTCACCAACTATACAGGGGACCTTGGCGGCTTTCTTT	CASSPTIQGTLAAFF
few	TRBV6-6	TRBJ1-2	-	TGTGCCAGCAGGTCTATCCGACAGCGTTCTAACTATGGCTACACCTTC	CASRSIRQRSNYGYTF
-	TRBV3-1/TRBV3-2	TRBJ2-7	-	TGTGCCAGCAGCCAAATGTCAGGGGGGCCCTACGAGCAGTACTTC	CASSQMSGGPYEQYF
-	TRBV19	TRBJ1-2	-	TGTGCCAGTAGTATCGTGCAGGGAATAGTAAACTATGGCTACACCTTC	CASSIVQGIVNYGYTF
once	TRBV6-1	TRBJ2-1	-	TGTGCCAGCAGTGTGTCTGGGAGGGGGTTGGGGTACAATGAGCAGTTCTTC	CASSVSGRGLGYNEQFF
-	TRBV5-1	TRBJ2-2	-	TGCGCCAGCAGCTTGCGAGAGACCGGGGAGCTGTTTTTT	CASSLRETGELFF
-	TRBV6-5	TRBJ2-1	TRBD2	TGTGCCAGCCTGCGGGGGGGGTCGTACAATGAGCAGTTCTTC	CASLRGGSYNEQFF
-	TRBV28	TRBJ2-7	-	TGTGCCACCCGAACAACACCTTACGAGCAGTACTTC	CATRTTPYEQYF
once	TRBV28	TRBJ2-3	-	TGTGCCAGCAGTGACAGTAGAAGCACAGATACGCAGTATTTT	CASSDSRSTDTQYF
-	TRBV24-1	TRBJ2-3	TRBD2	TGTGCCACCAGTGAAGCAAAGCGGGGCAACACAGATACGCAGTATTTT	CATSEAKRGNTDTQYF
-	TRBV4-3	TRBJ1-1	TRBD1	TGCGCCAGCGGACGGCAGGGGACAGGGCCCGCTGGAGCTTTCTTT	CASGRQGTGPAGAFF
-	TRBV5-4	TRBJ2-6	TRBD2	TGTGCCAGCAGGCGGGGGGACGTAGCTGGGGCCAACGTCCTGACTTTC	CASRRGDVAGANVLTF
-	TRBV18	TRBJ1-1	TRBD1	TGTGCCAGCTCACCAAAGACACAGGGGACGAACACTGAAGCTTTCTTT	CASSPKTQGTNTEAFF
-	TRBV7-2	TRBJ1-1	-	TGTGCCAGCAGCTTAGCGCGGGGGATGAACACTGAAGCTTTCTTT	CASSLARGMNTEAFF
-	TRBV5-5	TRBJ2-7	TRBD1	TGTGCCAGCAGCTTGGTTTTCGGACAGGGGGCATACGAGCAGTACTTC	CASSLVFGQGAYEQYF
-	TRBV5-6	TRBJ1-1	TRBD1	TGTGCCAGCAGCTTGGTGGACAGGGACCCTGAAGCTTTCTTT	CASSLVDRDPEAFF
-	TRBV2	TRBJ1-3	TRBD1	TGTGCCAGCATCATCTTACGGACAGGGGGTAGGAACACCATATATTTT	CASIILRTGGRNTIYF
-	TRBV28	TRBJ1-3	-	TGTGCCAGCAGTCTAGGTCCCGTTGGAAACACCATATATTTT	CASSLGPVGNTIYF
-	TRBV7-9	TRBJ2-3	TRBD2	TGTGCCAGCAGCCTCCTGACTAGCATAGTCCCAGATACGCAGTATTTT	CASSLLTSIVPDTQYF